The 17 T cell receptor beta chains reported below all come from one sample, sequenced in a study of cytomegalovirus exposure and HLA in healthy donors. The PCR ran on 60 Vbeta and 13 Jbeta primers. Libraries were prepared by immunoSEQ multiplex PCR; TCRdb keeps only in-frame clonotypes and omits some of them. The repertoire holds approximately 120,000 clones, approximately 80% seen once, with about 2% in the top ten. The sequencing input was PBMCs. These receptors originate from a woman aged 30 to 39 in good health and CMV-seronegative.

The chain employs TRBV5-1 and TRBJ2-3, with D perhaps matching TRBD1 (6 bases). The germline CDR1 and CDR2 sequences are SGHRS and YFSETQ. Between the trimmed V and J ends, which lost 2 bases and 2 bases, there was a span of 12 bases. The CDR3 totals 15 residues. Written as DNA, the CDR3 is TGCGCCAGCAGCTTAAGACAGGATTCCACAGATACGCAGTATTTT. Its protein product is CASSLRQDSTDTQYF.

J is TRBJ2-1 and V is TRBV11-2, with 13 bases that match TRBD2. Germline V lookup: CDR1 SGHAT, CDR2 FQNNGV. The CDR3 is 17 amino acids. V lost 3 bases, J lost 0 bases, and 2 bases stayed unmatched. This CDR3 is CASSFRTSGSSYNEQFF. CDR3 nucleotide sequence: TGTGCCAGCAGCTTCCGGACTAGCGGGAGCTCCTACAATGAGCAGTTCTTC. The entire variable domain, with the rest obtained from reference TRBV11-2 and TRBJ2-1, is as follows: EAGVAQSPRYKIIEKRQSVAFWCNPISGHATLYWYQQILGQGPKLLIQFQNNGVVDDSQLPKDRFSAERLKGVDSTLKIQPAKLEDSAVYLCASSFRTSGSSYNEQFFGPGTRLTVL.

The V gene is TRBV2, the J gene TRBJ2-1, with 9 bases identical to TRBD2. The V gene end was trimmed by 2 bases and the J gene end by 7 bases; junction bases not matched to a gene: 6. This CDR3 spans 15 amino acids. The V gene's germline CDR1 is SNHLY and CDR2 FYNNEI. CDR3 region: CASSEMGLAGNEQFF. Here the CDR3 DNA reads TGTGCCAGCAGTGAAATGGGACTAGCTGGTAATGAGCAGTTCTTC.

The CDR3 DNA follows: TGCGCCAGCAGCCAAGACATCTCGGGACAGGGTCTACCTGGGGCCAACGTCCTGACTTTC. Translated: CASSQDISGQGLPGANVLTF. The chain joins TRBV4-3 to TRBJ2-6, with TRBD1 identical over 9 bases. The CDR3 sequence is 20 residues long. CDR1 and CDR2 from the germline V gene are LGHNA and YSLEER. The ends lost 0 bases at V and 2 bases at J; junction bases unmatched: 11.

CDR3 bases: TGTGCCAGCTCACCAGGCGACGGGGACTACACAAACGAGCAGTTCTTC. Its translation is CASSPGDGDYTNEQFF. The chain joins TRBV18 to TRBJ2-1; TRBD2 matches 7 bases. The trim removed 2 bases at V and 10 bases at J, leaving 14 bases unmatched. Per the germline V gene, CDR1 is KGHSH and CDR2 is LQKENI. This CDR3 comprises 16 residues.

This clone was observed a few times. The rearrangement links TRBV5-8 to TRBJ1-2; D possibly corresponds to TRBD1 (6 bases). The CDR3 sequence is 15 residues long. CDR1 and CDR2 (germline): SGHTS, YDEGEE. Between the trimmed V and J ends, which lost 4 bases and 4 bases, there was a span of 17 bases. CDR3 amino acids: CASSGLSQGSYGYTF. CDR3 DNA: TGTGCCAGCAGCGGGCTTAGCCAGGGGAGCTATGGCTACACCTTC.

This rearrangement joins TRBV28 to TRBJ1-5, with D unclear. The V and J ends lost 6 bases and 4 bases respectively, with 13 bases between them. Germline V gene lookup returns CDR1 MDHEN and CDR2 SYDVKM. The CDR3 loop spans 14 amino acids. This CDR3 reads CASRLGLLNQPQHF. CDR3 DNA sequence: TGTGCCAGCAGGTTAGGACTGCTAAATCAGCCCCAGCATTTT.

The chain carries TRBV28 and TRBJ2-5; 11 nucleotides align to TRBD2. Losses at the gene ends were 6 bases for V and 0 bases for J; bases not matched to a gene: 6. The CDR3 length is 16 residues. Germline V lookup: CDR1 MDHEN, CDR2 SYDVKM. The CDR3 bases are TGTGCCAGCAGCCAGGGACTAGCGGCGTACCAAGAGACCCAGTACTTC. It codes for CASSQGLAAYQETQYF.

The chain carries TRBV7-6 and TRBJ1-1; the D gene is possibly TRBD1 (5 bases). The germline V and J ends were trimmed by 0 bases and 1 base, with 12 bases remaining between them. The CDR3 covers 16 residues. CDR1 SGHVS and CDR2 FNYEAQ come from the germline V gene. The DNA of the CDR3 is TGTGCCAGCAGCTTAGCACCCGGACACTCGAACACTGAAGCTTTCTTT. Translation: CASSLAPGHSNTEAFF.

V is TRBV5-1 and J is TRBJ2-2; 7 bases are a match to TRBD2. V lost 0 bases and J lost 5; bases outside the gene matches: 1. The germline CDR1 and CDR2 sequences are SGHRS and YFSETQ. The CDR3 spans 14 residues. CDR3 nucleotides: TGCGCCAGCAGCTTGGCCGGGGGGACCGGGGAGCTGTTTTTT. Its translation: CASSLAGGTGELFF.

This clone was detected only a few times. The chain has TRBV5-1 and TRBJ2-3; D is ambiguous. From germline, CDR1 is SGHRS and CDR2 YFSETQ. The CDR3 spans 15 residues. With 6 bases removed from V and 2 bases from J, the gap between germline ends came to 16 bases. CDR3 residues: CASNPGSINTDTQYF. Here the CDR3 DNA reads TGCGCCAGCAATCCAGGCTCAATCAACACAGATACGCAGTATTTT. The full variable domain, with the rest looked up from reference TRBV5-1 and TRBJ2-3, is KAGVTQTPRYLIKTRGQQVTLSCSPISGHRSVSWYQQTPGQGLQFLFEYFSETQRNKGNFPGRFSGRQFSNSRSEMNVSTLELGDSALYLCASNPGSINTDTQYFGPGTRLTVL.

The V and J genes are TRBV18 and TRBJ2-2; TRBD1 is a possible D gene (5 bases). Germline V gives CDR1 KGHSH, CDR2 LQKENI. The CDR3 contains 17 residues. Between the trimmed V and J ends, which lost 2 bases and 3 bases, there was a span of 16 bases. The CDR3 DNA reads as TGTGCCAGCTCACCATGCAGGACACCGTCGGACACCGGGGAGCTGTTTTTT. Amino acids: CASSPCRTPSDTGELFF.

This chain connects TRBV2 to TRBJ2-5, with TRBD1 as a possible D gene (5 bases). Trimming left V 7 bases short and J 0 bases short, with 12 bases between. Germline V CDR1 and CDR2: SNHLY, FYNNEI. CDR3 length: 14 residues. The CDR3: CASKNSDNQETQYF. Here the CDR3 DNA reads TGTGCCAGCAAGAACTCGGACAACCAAGAGACCCAGTACTTC. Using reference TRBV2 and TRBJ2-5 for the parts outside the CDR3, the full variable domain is EPEVTQTPSHQVTQMGQEVILRCVPISNHLYFYWYRQILGQKVEFLVSFYNNEISEKSEIFDDQFSVERPDGSNFTLKIRSTKLEDSAMYFCASKNSDNQETQYFGPGTRLLVL.

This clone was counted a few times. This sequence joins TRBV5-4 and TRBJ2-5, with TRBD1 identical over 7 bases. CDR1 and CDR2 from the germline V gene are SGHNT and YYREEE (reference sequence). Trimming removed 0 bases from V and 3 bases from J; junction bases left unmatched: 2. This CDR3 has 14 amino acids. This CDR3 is CASSLGDRKETQYF. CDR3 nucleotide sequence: TGTGCCAGCAGCTTGGGGGACAGAAAAGAGACCCAGTACTTC.

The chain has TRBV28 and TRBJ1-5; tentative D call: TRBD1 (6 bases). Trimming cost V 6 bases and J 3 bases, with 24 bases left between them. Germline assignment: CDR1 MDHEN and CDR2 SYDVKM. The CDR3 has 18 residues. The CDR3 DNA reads TGTGCCAGCAGCCTACTCACCTCAACAGGGAAGGCCAATCAGCCCCAGCATTTT. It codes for CASSLLTSTGKANQPQHF.

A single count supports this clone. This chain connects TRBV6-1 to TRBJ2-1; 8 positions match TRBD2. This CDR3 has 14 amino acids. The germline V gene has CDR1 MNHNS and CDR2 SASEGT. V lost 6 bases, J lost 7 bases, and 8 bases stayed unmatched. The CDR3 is CASRGLGDANEQFF. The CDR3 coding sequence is TGTGCCAGCAGGGGACTAGGGGATGCGAATGAGCAGTTCTTC.

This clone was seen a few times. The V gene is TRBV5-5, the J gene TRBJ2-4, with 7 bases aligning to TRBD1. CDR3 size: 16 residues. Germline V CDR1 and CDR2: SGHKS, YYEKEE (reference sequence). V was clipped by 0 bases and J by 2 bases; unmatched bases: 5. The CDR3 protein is CASSLGRGTTKNIQYF. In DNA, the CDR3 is TGTGCCAGCAGCTTGGGCAGGGGGACAACCAAAAACATTCAGTACTTC.